This note documents a single TCR beta chain sequence. Its antigen is not identified. Compared with germline, one end of the junction differs, possibly owing to a read error. These data originate in a study of beta chain features in type 1 diabetes. Study outcomes and limitations: A moderate, significant TCRB CDR3 shortening appeared in type 1 diabetes across four CD4+ subsets. Junctions at VDJ sites from type 1 diabetes patients had fewer insertions and more deletions.

Each of the CD4+ naive, central memory, regulatory and stem cell-like memory populations was sorted via CD45RO/CCR7/CD25/CD127/CD95/CD27. The CDR3 has 12 residues. CDR1 is SQVTM and CDR2 is ANQGSEA in the germline V gene. Expressed TCRB transcripts were sequenced because the isolated RNA had all been reverse transcribed beforehand. This table comes from immunoSEQ multiplex PCR, and its TCRdb copy is limited to in-frame clones, with some not included. This table has about 260,000 clones, over 65% appearing once. The source is a man aged 30 to 39 in good health. This chain joins TRBV29-1 and TRBJ2-7; D might be TRBD2 (5 bases). Sequenced: naive CD4+ T cells from blood. Here the CDR3 DNA reads TGCAGCGTAGAAGACCGGAGGTACGAGCAGTACTTC. Protein sequence: CSVEDRRYEQYF.